This TCR beta chain was sequenced in a study of blood T cell repertoires in COVID-19. Under the authors' procedure: The assay estimated nucleated cells by amplifying reference gene primers. The protocol was immunoSEQ multiplex PCR, while the TCRdb copy is restricted to in-frame clones and leaves out a portion. V and J calls and clone size come straight from that table; D and trimming were deduced from the DNA. This table has about 95,000 clones, 65% to 85% appearing once. The receptor's source is a man older than 75 with active or convalescent COVID-19. Sequences were obtained from peripheral blood.

The CDR3 nucleotides read TGTGCCAGCAGCTTAGAATACAGGGGGCTTGTCGACTATGGCTACACCTTC. Translated: CASSLEYRGLVDYGYTF. The chain recombines TRBV11-3 with TRBJ1-2; 9 bases align to TRBD1. This CDR3 has 17 amino acids. In germline, CDR1 is SGHNT, CDR2 YENEEA. With 0 bases clipped from V and 3 bases from J, the junction kept 8 bases outside the gene matches.